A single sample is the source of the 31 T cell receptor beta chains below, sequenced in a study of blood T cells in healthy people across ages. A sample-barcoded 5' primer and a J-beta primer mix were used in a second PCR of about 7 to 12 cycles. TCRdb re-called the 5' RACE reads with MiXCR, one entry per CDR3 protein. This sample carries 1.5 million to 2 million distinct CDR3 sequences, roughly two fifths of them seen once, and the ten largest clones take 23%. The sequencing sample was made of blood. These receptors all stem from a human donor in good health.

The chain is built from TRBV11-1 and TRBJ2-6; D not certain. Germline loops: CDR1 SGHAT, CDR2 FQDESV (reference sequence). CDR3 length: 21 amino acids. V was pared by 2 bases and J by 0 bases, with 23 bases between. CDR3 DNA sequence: TGTGCCAGCAGCTTAAAGGGTTCGGTGGGGATTTGGCCCTCTGGGGCCAACGTCCTGACTTTC. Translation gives CASSLKGSVGIWPSGANVLTF.

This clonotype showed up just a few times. The CDR3 region is CATSDKVSPFF. The CDR3 region has the DNA TGTGCCACCAGTGATAAGGTTTCTCCGTTCTTC. The chain joins TRBV24-1 to TRBJ2-1; D unresolved. The V and J ends lost 3 bases and 15 bases respectively, with 11 bases between them. The CDR3 has 11 amino acids. Germline loops: CDR1 KGHDR, CDR2 SFDVKD.

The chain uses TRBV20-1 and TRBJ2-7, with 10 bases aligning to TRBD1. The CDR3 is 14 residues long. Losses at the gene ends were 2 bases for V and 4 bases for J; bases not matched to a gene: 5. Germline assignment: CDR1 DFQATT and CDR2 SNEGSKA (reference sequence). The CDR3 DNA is TGCAGTGCTAGATTTGGACAGGGGGGATACGAGCAGTACTTC. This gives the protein CSARFGQGGYEQYF.

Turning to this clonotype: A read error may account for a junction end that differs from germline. The CDR3 region is CAGSLLAGTGGLGTEAFF. CDR3 nucleotides: TGTGCCGGCAGTTTACTGGCGGGGACAGGGGGCTTGGGCACGGAAGCTTTCTTT. The chain uses TRBV27 and TRBJ1-1; 12 bases map to TRBD1. Per germline, CDR1 MNHEY and CDR2 SMNVEV (reference sequence). This CDR3 comprises 18 residues.

The CDR3 DNA follows: TGTGCCAGCAGTCTAGACAGGGCGGGGGAAGCTTTCTTT. Translation: CASSLDRAGEAFF. This chain uses TRBV5-6 with TRBJ1-1; 7 bases are shared with TRBD1. This CDR3 region has 13 residues. The V gene's germline CDR1 is SGHDT and CDR2 YYEEEE. J gave up 8 bases and V 5 bases, and 9 bases lay outside the gene matches. The full variable domain, with the rest looked up from reference TRBV5-6 and TRBJ1-1, is DAGVTQSPTHLIKTRGQQVTLRCSPKSGHDTVSWYQQALGQGPQFIFQYYEEEERQRGNFPDRFSGHQFPNYSSELNVNALLLGDSALYLCASSLDRAGEAFFGQGTRLTVV.

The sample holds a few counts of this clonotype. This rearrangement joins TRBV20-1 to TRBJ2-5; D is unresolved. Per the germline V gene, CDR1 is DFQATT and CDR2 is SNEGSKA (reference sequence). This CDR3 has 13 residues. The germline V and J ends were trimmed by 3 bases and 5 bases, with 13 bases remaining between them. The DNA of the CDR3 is TGCAGTGCTAGCTCACAGAACGAGGAGACCCAGTACTTC. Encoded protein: CSASSQNEETQYF.

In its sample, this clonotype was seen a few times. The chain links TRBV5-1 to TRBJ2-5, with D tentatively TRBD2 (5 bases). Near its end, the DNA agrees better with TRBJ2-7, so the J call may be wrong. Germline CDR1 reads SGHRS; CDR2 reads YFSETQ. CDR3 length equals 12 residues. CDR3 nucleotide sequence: TGCGCCAGCAGCTTGGCTAGCTCCGAGCAGTACTTC. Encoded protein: CASSLASSEQYF.

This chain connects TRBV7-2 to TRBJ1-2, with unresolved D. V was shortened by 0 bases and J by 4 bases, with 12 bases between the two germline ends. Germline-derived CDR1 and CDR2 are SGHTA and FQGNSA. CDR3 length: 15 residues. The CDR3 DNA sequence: TGTGCCAGCAGCTTAGCCGGACCCGCTGGCTATGGCTACACCTTC. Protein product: CASSLAGPAGYGYTF.

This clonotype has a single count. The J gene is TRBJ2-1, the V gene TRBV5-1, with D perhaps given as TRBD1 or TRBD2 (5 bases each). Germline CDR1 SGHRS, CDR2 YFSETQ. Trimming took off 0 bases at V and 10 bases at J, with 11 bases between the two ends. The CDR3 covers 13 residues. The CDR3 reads CASSLGPGAEQFF. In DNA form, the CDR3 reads TGCGCCAGCAGCTTGGGGCCCGGGGCCGAGCAGTTCTTC.

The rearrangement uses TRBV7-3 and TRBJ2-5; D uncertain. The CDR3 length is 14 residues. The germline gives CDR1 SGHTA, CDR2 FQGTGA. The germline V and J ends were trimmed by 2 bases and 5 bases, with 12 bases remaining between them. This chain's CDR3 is CASSLGPPAETQYF. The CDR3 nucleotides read TGTGCCAGCAGCTTAGGCCCCCCGGCGGAGACCCAGTACTTC.

CDR3 coding DNA: TGCGCCAGCAGCTTGGAGAGCTTAGGGGAGACCCAGTACTTC. It specifies CASSLESLGETQYF. The chain links TRBV5-1 to TRBJ2-5; D is undetermined. CDR1 SGHRS and CDR2 YFSETQ come from the germline V gene. Trimming shortened V by 0 bases and J by 5 bases, and 11 bases separated the two germline ends. The CDR3 extends over 14 amino acids.

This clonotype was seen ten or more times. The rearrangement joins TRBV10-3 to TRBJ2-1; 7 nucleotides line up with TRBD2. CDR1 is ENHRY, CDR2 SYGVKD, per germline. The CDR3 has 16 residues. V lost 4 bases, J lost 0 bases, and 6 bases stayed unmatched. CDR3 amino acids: CAISGASSGSYNEQFF. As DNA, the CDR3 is TGTGCCATCAGTGGAGCGTCTAGCGGCTCCTACAATGAGCAGTTCTTC.

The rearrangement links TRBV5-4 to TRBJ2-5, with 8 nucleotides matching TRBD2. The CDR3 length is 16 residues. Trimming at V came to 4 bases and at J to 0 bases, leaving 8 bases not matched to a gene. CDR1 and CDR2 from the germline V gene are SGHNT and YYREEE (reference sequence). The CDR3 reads CASSPERGKDQETQYF. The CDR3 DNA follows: TGTGCCAGCAGCCCCGAGCGGGGGAAGGACCAAGAGACCCAGTACTTC.

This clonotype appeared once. CDR3 in amino acids: CASTAGLDQPQHF. CDR3 nucleotide sequence: TGTGCCAGCACGGCAGGGCTCGATCAGCCCCAGCATTTT. This chain connects TRBV2 to TRBJ1-5; tentatively, D is TRBD1 (5 bases). The length of the CDR3 is 13 residues. V was shortened by 7 bases and J by 5 bases, with 12 bases between the two germline ends. Germline V gene lookup returns CDR1 SNHLY and CDR2 FYNNEI.

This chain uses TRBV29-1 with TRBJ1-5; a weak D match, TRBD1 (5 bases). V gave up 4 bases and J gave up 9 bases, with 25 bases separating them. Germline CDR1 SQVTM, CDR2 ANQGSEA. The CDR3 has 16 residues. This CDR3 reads CSVAALMGDGLGPQHF. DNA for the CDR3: TGCAGCGTTGCAGCGTTGATGGGGGACGGTTTAGGGCCCCAGCATTTT.

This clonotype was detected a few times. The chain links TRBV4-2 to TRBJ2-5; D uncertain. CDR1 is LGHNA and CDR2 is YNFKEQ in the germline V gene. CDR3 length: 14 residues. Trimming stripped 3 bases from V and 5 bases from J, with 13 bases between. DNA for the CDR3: TGTGCCAGCAGCCAGGGTTCAGGATCGGAGACCCAGTACTTC. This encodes CASSQGSGSETQYF.

CDR3 region: CASSSGQIRQGTEAFF. As DNA, the CDR3 is TGCGCCAGCAGCTCCGGCCAAATTAGACAGGGAACTGAAGCTTTCTTT. This chain connects TRBV5-1 to TRBJ1-1; 7 positions agree with TRBD1. Trimming removed 3 bases from V and 5 bases from J; junction bases left unmatched: 13. Germline V gene lookup returns CDR1 SGHRS and CDR2 YFSETQ. There are 16 residues in the CDR3.

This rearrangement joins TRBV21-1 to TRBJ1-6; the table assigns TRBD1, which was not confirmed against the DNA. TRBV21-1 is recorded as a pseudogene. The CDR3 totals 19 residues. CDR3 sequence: CASSRPKVTGSSYNSPLHF. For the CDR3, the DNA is TGTGCCAGCAGCCGACCTAAGGTGACAGGGAGCTCCTATAATTCACCCCTCCACTTT.

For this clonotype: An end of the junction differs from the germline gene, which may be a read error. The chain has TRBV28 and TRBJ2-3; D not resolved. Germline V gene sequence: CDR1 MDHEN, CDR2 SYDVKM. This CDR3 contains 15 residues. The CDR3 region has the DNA TGTGTCAGCAGTTTATTGTTGAGTAGCACAGATACGCAGTATTTT. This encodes CVSSLLLSSTDTQYF.

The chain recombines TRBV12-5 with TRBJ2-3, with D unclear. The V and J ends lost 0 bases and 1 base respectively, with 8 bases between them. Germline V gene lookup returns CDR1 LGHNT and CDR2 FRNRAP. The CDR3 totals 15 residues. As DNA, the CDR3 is TGTGCTAGTGGTTTGGTATTAAGCGGCACAGATACGCAGTATTTT. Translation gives CASGLVLSGTDTQYF.

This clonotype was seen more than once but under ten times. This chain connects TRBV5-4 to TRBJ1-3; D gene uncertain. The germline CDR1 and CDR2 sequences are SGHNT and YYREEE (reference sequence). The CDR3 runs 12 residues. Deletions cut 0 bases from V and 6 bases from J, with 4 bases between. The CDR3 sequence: CASSLGENTIYF. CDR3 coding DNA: TGTGCCAGCAGCTTGGGCGAAAACACCATATATTTT.

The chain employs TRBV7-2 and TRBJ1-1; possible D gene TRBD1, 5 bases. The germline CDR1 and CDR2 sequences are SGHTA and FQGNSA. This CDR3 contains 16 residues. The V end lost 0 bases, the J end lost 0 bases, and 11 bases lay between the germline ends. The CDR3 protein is CASSLANGGVNTEAFF. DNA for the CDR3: TGTGCCAGCAGCTTAGCAAACGGGGGTGTGAACACTGAAGCTTTCTTT. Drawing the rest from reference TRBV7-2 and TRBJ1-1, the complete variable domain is GAGVSQSPSNKVTEKGKDVELRCDPISGHTALYWYRQSLGQGLEFLIYFQGNSAPDKSGLPSDRFSAERTGGSVSTLTIQRTQQEDSAVYLCASSLANGGVNTEAFFGQGTRLTVV.

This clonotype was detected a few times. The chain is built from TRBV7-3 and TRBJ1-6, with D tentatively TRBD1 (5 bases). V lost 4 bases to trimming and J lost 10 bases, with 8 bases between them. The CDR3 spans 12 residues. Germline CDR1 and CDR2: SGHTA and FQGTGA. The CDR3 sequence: CASSSGSSPLHF. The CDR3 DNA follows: TGTGCCAGCAGCTCAGGGTCCTCACCCCTCCACTTT.

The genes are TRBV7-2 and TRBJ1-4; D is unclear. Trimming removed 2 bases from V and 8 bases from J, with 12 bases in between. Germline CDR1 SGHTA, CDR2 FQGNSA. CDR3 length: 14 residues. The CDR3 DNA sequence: TGTGCCAGCAGCTTAAGGTTCCCACCCGAAAAACTGTTTTTT. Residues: CASSLRFPPEKLFF.

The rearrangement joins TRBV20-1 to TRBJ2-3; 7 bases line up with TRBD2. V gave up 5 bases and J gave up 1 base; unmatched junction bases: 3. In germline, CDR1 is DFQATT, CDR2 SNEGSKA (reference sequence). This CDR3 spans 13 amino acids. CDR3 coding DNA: TGCAGTGCTGTCAGCGGGGGCACAGATACGCAGTATTTT. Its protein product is CSAVSGGTDTQYF.

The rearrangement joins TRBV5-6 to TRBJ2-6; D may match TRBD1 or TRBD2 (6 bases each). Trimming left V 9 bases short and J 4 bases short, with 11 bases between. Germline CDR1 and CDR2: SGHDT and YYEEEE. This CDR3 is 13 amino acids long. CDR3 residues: CATGAIGANVLTF. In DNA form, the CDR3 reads TGTGCCACGGGGGCGATCGGGGCCAACGTCCTGACTTTC.

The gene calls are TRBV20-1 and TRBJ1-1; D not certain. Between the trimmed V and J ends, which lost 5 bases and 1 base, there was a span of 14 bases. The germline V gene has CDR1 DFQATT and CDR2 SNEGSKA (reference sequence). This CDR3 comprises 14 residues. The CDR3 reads CSAFPPAGNTEAFF. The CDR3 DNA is TGCAGTGCTTTCCCTCCAGCGGGGAACACTGAAGCTTTCTTT.

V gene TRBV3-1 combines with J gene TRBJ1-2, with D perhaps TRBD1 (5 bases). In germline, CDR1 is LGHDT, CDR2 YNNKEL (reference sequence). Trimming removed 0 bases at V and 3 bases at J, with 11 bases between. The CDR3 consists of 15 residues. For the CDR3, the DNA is TGTGCCAGCAGCCAAGATTGGGGCAGCGACTATGGCTACACCTTC. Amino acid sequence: CASSQDWGSDYGYTF.

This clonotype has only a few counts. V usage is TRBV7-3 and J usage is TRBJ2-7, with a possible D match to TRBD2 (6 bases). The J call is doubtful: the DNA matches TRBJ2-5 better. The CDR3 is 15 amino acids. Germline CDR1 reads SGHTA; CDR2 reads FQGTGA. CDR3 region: CASSSHGGRGETQYF. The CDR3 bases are TGTGCCAGCAGCTCGCACGGCGGGCGGGGAGAGACCCAGTACTTC.

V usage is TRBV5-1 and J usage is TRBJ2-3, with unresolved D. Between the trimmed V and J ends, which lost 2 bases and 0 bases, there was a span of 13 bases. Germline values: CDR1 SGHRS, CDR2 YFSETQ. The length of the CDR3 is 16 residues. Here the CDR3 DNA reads TGCGCCAGCAGCTTTACCCGAGCTAGTAGCACAGATACGCAGTATTTT. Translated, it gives CASSFTRASSTDTQYF.

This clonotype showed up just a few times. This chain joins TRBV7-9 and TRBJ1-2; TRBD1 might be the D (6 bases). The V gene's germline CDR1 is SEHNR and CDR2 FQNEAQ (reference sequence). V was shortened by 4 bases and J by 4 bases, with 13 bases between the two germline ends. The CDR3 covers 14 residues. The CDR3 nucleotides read TGTGCCAGCAGCTCCTTGACAGGCCCCTATGGCTACACCTTC. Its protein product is CASSSLTGPYGYTF.